This TCR beta chain is from a study of T cell changes during pregnancy in multiple sclerosis. Some clones are missing from TCRdb's copy, which holds only in-frame ones; the method was immunoSEQ multiplex PCR. The sample holds about 49,000 clones, approximately 92% seen once. This clonotype was obtained from a female donor with multiple sclerosis, enrolled in a pregnancy study. The specimen was peripheral blood, collected after pregnancy.

The CDR3 DNA reads TGTGCCAGCAGCTTGGACAGGGGTCACTATGGCTACACCTTC. It encodes CASSLDRGHYGYTF. The chain is built from TRBV5-8 and TRBJ1-2, with 7 bases matching TRBD1. Germline V CDR1 and CDR2: SGHTS, YDEGEE. This CDR3 is built from 14 residues. V was pared by 0 bases and J by 3 bases, with 2 bases of the junction left unmatched.